This T cell receptor beta chain emerged from a study of shared clonotypes between healthy human individuals. Study-wide points: Sorted-subset samples were not fully sequenced, rarefaction indicated.

Trimming cost V 2 bases and J 0 bases, with 6 bases left between them. The CDR3 extends over 14 amino acids. The V gene's germline CDR1 is SGHRS and CDR2 YFSETQ. Division of CD4+ cells produced a CD45RA+ naive subset and a CD45RA-negative memory subset. With respect to this clone: Antigen unknown. A much larger clone sits a single nucleotide away, making a read error possible. Other DNA sequences in this specimen translate into the identical CDR3.

Several immunoSEQ 96-well plates shared each subset's DNA, each plate a replicate. As originally analysed: Filtering differed, since immunoSEQ gave only junction sequences and no quality scores. Assay: immunoSEQ multiplex PCR; the TCRdb copy retains only in-frame clones and omits some. That table gives V, J and clone size, and the DNA gave D and trimming. The data show around 750,000 clones, around 72% seen once. This chain connects TRBV5-1 to TRBJ2-1; no reliable D call. Sequencing was carried out using memory CD4+ T cells sorted from blood. Specified subset: CD45RA-negative fraction. The sequence came from a woman in her twenties or thirties in good health. The CDR3 region is CASSFGNSYNEQFF. The CDR3 DNA reads as TGCGCCAGCAGCTTTGGGAACTCCTACAATGAGCAGTTCTTC.